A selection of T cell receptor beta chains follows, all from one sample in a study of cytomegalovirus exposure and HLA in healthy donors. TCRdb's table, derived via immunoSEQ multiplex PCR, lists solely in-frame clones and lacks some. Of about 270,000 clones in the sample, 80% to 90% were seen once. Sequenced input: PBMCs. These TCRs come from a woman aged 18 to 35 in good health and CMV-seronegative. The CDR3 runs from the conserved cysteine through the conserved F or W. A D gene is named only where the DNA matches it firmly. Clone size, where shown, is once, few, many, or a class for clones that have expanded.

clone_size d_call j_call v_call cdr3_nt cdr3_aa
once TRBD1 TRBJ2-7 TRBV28 TGTGCCAGCAGTTTATTAGGGACAGCCTTCTCCTACGAGCAGTACTTC CASSLLGTAFSYEQYF
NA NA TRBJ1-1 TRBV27 TGTGCCAGCAGTTTTTGGGGGGAGAACACTGAAGCTTTCTTT CASSFWGENTEAFF
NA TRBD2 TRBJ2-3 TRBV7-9 TGTGCCAGCAGCTTAGATGGCGGGGGGGCCGCAGATACGCAGTATTTT CASSLDGGGAADTQYF
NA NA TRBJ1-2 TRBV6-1 TGTGCCAGCAGATCCCCCGACAGAGGTTATGGCTACACCTTC CASRSPDRGYGYTF
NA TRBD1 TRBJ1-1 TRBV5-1 TGCGCCAGCAGCTTGGGACAGGGGACCGCCCACACTGAAGCTTTCTTT CASSLGQGTAHTEAFF
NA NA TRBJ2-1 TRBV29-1 TGCAGCGCCCACCTAGGGGAAAATGAGCAGTTCTTC CSAHLGENEQFF
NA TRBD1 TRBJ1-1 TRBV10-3 TGTGCCACCAGACCCCCGGGACAGGGGGCGACTGAAGCTTTCTTT CATRPPGQGATEAFF
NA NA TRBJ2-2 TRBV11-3 TGTGCCAGCAGCTTTCGTCCTGGGGCTGGCGGGGAGCTGTTTTTT CASSFRPGAGGELFF
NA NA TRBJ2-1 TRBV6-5 TGTGCCAGCAGTTACCAAAGCGGGACATACTACAATGAGCAGTTCTTC CASSYQSGTYYNEQFF
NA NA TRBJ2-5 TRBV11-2 TGTGCCAGCACCAAGGGTGAGGGAGACCAGTACTTC CASTKGEGDQYF
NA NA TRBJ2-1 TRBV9 TGTGCCAGCAGCGCACCAGGGTTAGCCTACAATGAGCAGTTCTTC CASSAPGLAYNEQFF
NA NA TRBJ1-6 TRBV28 TGTGCCAGCAGTTGGAGGACAGTCACCCATAATTCACCCCTCCACTTT CASSWRTVTHNSPLHF
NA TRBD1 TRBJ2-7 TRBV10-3 TGTGCCATCAGTGTGGACTACCAGGGACAGGGGAGATCCGAGCAGTACTTC CAISVDYQGQGRSEQYF
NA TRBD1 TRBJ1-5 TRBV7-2 TGTGCCAGCAGCTTATCGACAGGGGATCAGCCCCAGCATTTT CASSLSTGDQPQHF
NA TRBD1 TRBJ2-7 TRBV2 TGTGCCAGCAGGCCCCTACCGACAGGGGTGTTCCACGAGCAGTACTTC CASRPLPTGVFHEQYF
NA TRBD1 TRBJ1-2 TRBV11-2 TGTGCCAGCAGCCCCCGACAGGGCTTCTATGGCTACACCTTC CASSPRQGFYGYTF
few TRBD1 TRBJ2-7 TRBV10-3 TGTGCCATCAGTGGGACAGGGGGCGAGCAGTACTTC CAISGTGGEQYF
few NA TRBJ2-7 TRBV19 TGTGCCAGTAAGGGCGGGGCCATCGACGAGCAGTACTTC CASKGGAIDEQYF
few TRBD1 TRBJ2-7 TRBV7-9 TGTGCCAGCAGCTTAATCCGGGACAGGGGCTACGAGCAGTACTTC CASSLIRDRGYEQYF
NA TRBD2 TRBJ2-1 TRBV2 TGTGCCAGCAGTGAGGTTCGGGGGGGCAGCGATGAGCAGTTCTTC CASSEVRGGSDEQFF
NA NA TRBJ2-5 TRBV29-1 TGCAGCGTAGAGAGGCAGGGCGAGACCCAGTACTTC CSVERQGETQYF
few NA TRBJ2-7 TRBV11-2 TGTGCCAGCAGCTTGACCGGGACTCCAAGCTACGAGCAGTACTTC CASSLTGTPSYEQYF
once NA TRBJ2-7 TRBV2 TGTGCCAGCAGTGAGGGGGGAAGTGGGTACGAGCAGTACTTC CASSEGGSGYEQYF
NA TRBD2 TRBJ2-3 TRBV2 TGTGCCAGCAGTGAATCGGCGACTAGCGGGGGGGCCGCAGATACGCAGTATTTT CASSESATSGGAADTQYF
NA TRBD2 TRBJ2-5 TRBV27 TGTGCCAGCAGTCCCGGACTAGCGGCCCCCACGACCCAGTACTTC CASSPGLAAPTTQYF
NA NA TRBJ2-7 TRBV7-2 TGTGCCAGCAGCCAGGGGGGTACCCTGAGCTCCTACGAGCAGTACTTC CASSQGGTLSSYEQYF